This passage covers 14 T cell receptor beta chains from one sample sequenced in a study of blood T cell repertoires in COVID-19. Clones were sequenced by immunoSEQ multiplex PCR, and TCRdb holds only the in-frame ones, with some missing. This sample carries some 450,000 clones, approximately 90% of them seen once, and the ten largest clones take roughly 0.76%. Specimen: peripheral blood. These receptors were obtained from a man between 18 and 35 years old with COVID-19, enrolled during active disease.

This chain links TRBV24-1 with TRBJ2-3, with D unresolved. This CDR3 contains 14 residues. Per germline, CDR1 KGHDR and CDR2 SFDVKD. V was clipped by 0 bases and J by 0 bases, with 3 bases between them. DNA for the CDR3: TGTGCCACCAGTGATTTGCAGAGCACAGATACGCAGTATTTT. Translated: CATSDLQSTDTQYF.

This clone came up a few times. The V gene is TRBV19, the J gene TRBJ2-1; no clear D. This CDR3 region has 9 residues. Germline loops: CDR1 LNHDA, CDR2 SQIVND (reference sequence). The germline V and J ends were trimmed by 11 bases and 9 bases, with 8 bases remaining between them. The CDR3 nucleotides read TGTGCCTTGTATTGTGAGCAGTTCTTC. Translated, it gives CALYCEQFF.

This clone was seen once. CDR3 sequence: CASKETSGVTGELFF. In DNA, the CDR3 is TGTGCCAGTAAAGAGACTAGCGGGGTTACCGGGGAGCTGTTTTTT. This sequence joins TRBV2 and TRBJ2-2; 11 nucleotides agree with TRBD2. The V segment lost 9 bases and the J segment 5 bases; nucleotides outside the gene matches: 8. Per the germline V gene, CDR1 is SNHLY and CDR2 is FYNNEI. The CDR3 runs to 15 residues. The entire variable domain, with the rest obtained from reference TRBV2 and TRBJ2-2, is as follows: EPEVTQTPSHQVTQMGQEVILRCVPISNHLYFYWYRQILGQKVEFLVSFYNNEISEKSEIFDDQFSVERPDGSNFTLKIRSTKLEDSAMYFCASKETSGVTGELFFGEGSRLTVL.

The V gene is TRBV2, the J gene TRBJ2-6, with no clear D. V lost 6 bases to trimming and J lost 1 base, with 10 bases between them. In germline, CDR1 is SNHLY, CDR2 FYNNEI. The CDR3 extends over 15 amino acids. DNA of the CDR3: TGTGCCAGCAGGAAGGCAGGATCTGGGGCCAACGTCCTGACTTTC. Its protein is CASRKAGSGANVLTF.

In nucleotides, the CDR3 is TGTGCCAGCAGCCAAGGTCTCCTCTCCTATAATTCACCCCTCCACTTT. It translates to CASSQGLLSYNSPLHF. V is TRBV14 and J is TRBJ1-6, with unresolved D. The germline V gene encodes CDR1 SGHDN and CDR2 FVKESK. The CDR3 is 16 residues long. V shed 1 base and J shed 0 bases, with 7 bases lying between them. The full variable domain, with the rest looked up from reference TRBV14 and TRBJ1-6, is EAGVTQFPSHSVIEKGQTVTLRCDPISGHDNLYWYRRVMGKEIKFLLHFVKESKQDESGMPNNRFLAERTGGTYSTLKVQPAELEDSGVYFCASSQGLLSYNSPLHFGNGTRLTVT.

This chain connects TRBV4-1 to TRBJ2-3, with 10 bases that match TRBD1. Germline values: CDR1 MGHRA, CDR2 YSYEKL. Unmatched junction bases numbered 9, after V lost 5 bases and J lost 7 bases. The CDR3 runs 15 residues. In nucleotides, the CDR3 is TGCGCCAGCAGCTCGGGACAGGGGATCGGGAATACGCAGTATTTT. Protein: CASSSGQGIGNTQYF.

This chain joins TRBV7-2 and TRBJ2-5; D may be TRBD2 (6 bases). The CDR3 is 15 residues long. The V gene's germline CDR1 is SGHTA and CDR2 FQGNSA. V shed 5 bases and J shed 5 bases, with 18 bases lying between them. CDR3 residues: CASSPGRFRDETQYF. The CDR3, as DNA: TGTGCCAGCAGCCCTGGGAGGTTCCGGGACGAGACCCAGTACTTC.

The gene calls are TRBV5-4 and TRBJ2-3; perhaps TRBD2 as D (6 bases). The CDR3 has 14 amino acids. V shed 4 bases and J shed 4 bases, with 13 bases lying between them. Germline-derived CDR1 and CDR2 are SGHNT and YYREEE (reference sequence). The CDR3 DNA reads as TGTGCCAGCAGCCCTACATGGGAGGCAGATACGCAGTATTTT. The encoded protein is CASSPTWEADTQYF.

CDR3 bases: TGTGCCAGCAGTGAATCACTAGCGGGGGGGTTGGCAGATACGCAGTATTTT. Its translation: CASSESLAGGLADTQYF. The chain combines TRBV2 with TRBJ2-3; TRBD2 matches at 13 bases. Unmatched junction bases numbered 6, after V lost 2 bases and J lost 4 bases. CDR3 length: 17 amino acids. Germline-derived CDR1 and CDR2 are SNHLY and FYNNEI.

This clone was detected a few times. This chain connects TRBV29-1 to TRBJ1-1; tentatively, D is TRBD1 (5 bases). The ends were cut back, 8 bases at V and 0 bases at J, with 10 bases in the middle. This CDR3 has 12 amino acids. The germline gives CDR1 SQVTM, CDR2 ANQGSEA. The CDR3 coding sequence is TGCAGCACTCGACAGCTGAACACTGAAGCTTTCTTT. It encodes CSTRQLNTEAFF. The whole variable domain, remainder taken from reference TRBV29-1 and TRBJ1-1, is SAVISQKPSRDICQRGTSLTIQCQVDSQVTMMFWYRQQPGQSLTLIATANQGSEATYESGFVIDKFPISRPNLTFSTLTVSNMSPEDSSIYLCSTRQLNTEAFFGQGTRLTVV.

The rearrangement uses TRBV5-1 and TRBJ2-5, with 9 positions matching TRBD1. Looked up from germline, CDR1 is SGHRS and CDR2 is YFSETQ. This CDR3 is built from 14 residues. V was pared by 3 bases and J by 5 bases, with 5 bases of the junction left unmatched. As DNA, the CDR3 is TGCGCCAGCAGCTCCGGGACAGGGAGGGAGACCCAGTACTTC. Its translation: CASSSGTGRETQYF.

This chain uses TRBV9 with TRBJ2-7, with 7 nucleotides matching TRBD2. Per germline, CDR1 SGDLS and CDR2 YYNGEE. V lost 0 bases, J lost 7 bases, and 7 bases stayed unmatched. This CDR3 has 14 amino acids. The DNA for the CDR3 is TGTGCCAGCAGCGTAGACGGGAGGAGTGAAGAGCAGTACTTC. It yields the protein CASSVDGRSEEQYF.

A remark on this clone: The sample holds other DNA sequences that translate to the same CDR3. V is TRBV18 and J is TRBJ2-4; weak D call: TRBD2 (5 bases). V was clipped by 2 bases and J by 2 bases, with 7 bases between them. Per the germline V gene, CDR1 is KGHSH and CDR2 is LQKENI. This CDR3 comprises 14 residues. CDR3 coding DNA: TGTGCCAGCTCACCATCGGACTCCAAAAACATTCAGTACTTC. The encoded protein is CASSPSDSKNIQYF.

The chain couples TRBV7-9 to TRBJ2-1; no clear D. This CDR3 has 11 residues. The V and J ends lost 5 bases and 5 bases respectively, with 4 bases between them. Germline-derived CDR1 and CDR2 are SEHNR and FQNEAQ (reference sequence). The CDR3 sequence is CASSRDNEQFF. DNA of the CDR3: TGTGCCAGCAGCCGGGACAATGAGCAGTTCTTC.